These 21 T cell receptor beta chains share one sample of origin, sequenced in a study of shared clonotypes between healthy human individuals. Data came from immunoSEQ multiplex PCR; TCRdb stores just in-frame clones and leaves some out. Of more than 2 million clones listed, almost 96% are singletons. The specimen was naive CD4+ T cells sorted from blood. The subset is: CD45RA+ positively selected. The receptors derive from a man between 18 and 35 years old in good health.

The chain's CDR3 is CASSYLDRAQGYTF. CDR3 bases: TGTGCCAGCAGCTACTTGGACAGGGCCCAGGGCTACACCTTC. This chain uses TRBV11-2 with TRBJ1-2; 8 bases align to TRBD1. Losses at the gene ends were 4 bases for V and 8 bases for J; bases not matched to a gene: 9. This CDR3 has 14 amino acids. The germline V gene encodes CDR1 SGHAT and CDR2 FQNNGV.

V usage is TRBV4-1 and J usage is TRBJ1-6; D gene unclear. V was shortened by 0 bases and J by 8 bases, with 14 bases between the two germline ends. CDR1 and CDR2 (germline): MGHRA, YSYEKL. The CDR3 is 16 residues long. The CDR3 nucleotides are TGCGCCAGCAGCCAAGATAGTAAGGGAACCGATTCACCCCTCCACTTT. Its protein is CASSQDSKGTDSPLHF.

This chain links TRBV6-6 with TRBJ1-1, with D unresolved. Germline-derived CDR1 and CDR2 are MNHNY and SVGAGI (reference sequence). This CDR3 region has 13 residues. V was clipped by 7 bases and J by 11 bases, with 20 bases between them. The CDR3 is CASTQAEHRAAFF. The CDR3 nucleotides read TGTGCCAGCACCCAAGCGGAGCACAGAGCTGCTTTCTTT.

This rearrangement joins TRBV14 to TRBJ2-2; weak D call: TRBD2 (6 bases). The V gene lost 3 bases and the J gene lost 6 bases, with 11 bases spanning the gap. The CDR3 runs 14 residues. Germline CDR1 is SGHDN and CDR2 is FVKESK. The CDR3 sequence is CASSQAGFAGELFF. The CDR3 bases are TGTGCCAGCAGCCAGGCGGGATTCGCCGGGGAGCTGTTTTTT.

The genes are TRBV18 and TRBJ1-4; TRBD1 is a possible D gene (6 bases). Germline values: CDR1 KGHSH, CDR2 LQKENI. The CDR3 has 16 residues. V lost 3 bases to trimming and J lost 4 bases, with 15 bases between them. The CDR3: CASSPPGVVSNEKLFF. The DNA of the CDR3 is TGTGCCAGCTCACCTCCAGGGGTCGTCAGTAATGAAAAACTGTTTTTT.

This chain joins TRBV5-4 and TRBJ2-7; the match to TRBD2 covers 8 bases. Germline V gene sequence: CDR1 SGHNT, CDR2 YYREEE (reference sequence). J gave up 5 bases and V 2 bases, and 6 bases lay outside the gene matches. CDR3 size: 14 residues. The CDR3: CASSFIGGRNEQYF. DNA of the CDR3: TGTGCCAGCAGCTTCATCGGCGGGAGGAACGAGCAGTACTTC.

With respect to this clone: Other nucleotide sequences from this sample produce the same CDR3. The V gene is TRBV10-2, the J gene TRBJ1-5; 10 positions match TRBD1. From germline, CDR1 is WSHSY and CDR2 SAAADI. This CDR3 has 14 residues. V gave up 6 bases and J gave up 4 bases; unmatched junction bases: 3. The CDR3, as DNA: TGCGCCAGCAGCTGGGACAGGGGAAATCAGCCCCAGCATTTT. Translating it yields CASSWDRGNQPQHF.

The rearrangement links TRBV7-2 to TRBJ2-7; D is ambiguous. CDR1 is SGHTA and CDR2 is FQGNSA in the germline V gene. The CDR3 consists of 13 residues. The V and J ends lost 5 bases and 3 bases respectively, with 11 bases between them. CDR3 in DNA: TGTGCCAGCAGCGGACGAAGCCGCTACGAGCAGTACTTC. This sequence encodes CASSGRSRYEQYF.

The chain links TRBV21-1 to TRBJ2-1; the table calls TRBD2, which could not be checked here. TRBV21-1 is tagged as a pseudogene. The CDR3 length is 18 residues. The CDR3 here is CASSKGGAGLAALNEQFF. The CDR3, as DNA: TGTGCCAGCAGCAAAGGGGGGGCTGGACTAGCGGCGCTCAATGAGCAGTTCTTC.

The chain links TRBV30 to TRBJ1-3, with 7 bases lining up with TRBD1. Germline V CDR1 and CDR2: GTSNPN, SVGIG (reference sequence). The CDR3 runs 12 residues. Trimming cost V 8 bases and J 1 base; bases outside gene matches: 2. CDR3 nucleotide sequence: TGTGCCAGCAGGGGGTCTGGAAACACCATATATTTT. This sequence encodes CASRGSGNTIYF.

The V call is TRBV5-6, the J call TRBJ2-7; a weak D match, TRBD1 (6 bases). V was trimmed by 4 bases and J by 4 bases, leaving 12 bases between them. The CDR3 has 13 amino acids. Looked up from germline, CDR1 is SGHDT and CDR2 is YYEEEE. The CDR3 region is CASSQTGPYEQYF. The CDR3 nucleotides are TGTGCCAGCAGCCAAACAGGGCCGTACGAGCAGTACTTC.

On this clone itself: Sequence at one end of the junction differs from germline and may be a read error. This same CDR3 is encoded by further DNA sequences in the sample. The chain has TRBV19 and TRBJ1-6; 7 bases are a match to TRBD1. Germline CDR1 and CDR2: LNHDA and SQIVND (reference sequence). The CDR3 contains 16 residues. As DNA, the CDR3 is TGTGCCAGTAGCATAGCACAGGGGCCATCTAATTCACCCCTCCACTTT. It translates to CASSIAQGPSNSPLHF.

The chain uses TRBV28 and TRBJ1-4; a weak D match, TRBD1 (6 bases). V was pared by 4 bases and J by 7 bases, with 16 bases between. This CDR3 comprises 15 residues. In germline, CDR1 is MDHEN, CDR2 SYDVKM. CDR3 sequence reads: CASSSPTRGVEKLFF. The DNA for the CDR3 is TGTGCCAGCAGTTCCCCCACGAGGGGGGTTGAAAAACTGTTTTTT.

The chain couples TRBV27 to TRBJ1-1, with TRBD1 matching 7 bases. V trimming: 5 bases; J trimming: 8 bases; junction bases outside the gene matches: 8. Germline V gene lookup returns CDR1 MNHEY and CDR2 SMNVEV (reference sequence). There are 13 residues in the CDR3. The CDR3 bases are TGTGCCAGCAGTGCAGGGCAGGGGGGGGAAGCTTTCTTT. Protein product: CASSAGQGGEAFF.

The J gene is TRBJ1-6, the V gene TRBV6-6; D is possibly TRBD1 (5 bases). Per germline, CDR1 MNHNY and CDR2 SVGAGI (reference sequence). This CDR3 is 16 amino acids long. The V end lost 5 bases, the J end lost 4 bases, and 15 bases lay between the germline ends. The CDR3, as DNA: TGTGCCAGCAGTCCCCAATGGGGGGATTATAATTCACCCCTCCACTTT. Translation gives CASSPQWGDYNSPLHF.

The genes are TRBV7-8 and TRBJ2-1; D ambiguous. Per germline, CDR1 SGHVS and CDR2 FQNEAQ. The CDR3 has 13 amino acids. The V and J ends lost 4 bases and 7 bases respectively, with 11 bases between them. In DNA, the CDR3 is TGTGCCAGCAGCTCTAGAGCCCCTAATGAGCAGTTCTTC. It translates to CASSSRAPNEQFF.

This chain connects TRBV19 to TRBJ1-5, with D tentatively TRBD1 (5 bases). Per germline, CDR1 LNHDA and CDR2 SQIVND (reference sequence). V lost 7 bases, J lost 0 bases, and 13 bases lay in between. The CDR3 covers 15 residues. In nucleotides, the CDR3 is TGTGCCAGTATGGGGCGGGGATATAGCAATCAGCCCCAGCATTTT. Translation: CASMGRGYSNQPQHF.

CDR3 sequence (DNA): TGTGCCAGTAGTATAGGCAGGGCTTCTGGGGCCAACGTCCTGACTTTC. Translated: CASSIGRASGANVLTF. The genes are TRBV19 and TRBJ2-6; tentatively, D is TRBD1 (5 bases). This CDR3 is built from 16 residues. Trimming pared 1 base from V and 1 base from J, leaving 8 bases between. The germline V gene has CDR1 LNHDA and CDR2 SQIVND (reference sequence).

The CDR3 coding sequence is TGTGCCATCAGGCCCGGGACGGATGGAAACACCATATATTTT. This gives the protein CAIRPGTDGNTIYF. This chain uses TRBV10-3 with TRBJ1-3; perhaps TRBD1 as D (5 bases). Between the trimmed V and J ends, which lost 6 bases and 3 bases, there was a span of 12 bases. The germline V gene encodes CDR1 ENHRY and CDR2 SYGVKD. There are 14 residues in the CDR3.

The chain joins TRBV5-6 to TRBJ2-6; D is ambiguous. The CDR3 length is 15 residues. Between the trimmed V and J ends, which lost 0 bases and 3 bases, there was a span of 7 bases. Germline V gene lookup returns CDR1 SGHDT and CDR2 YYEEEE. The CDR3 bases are TGTGCCAGCAGCTTGGTAGGGTTTGGGGCCAACGTCCTGACTTTC. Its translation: CASSLVGFGANVLTF. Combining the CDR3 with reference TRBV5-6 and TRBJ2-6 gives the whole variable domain DAGVTQSPTHLIKTRGQQVTLRCSPKSGHDTVSWYQQALGQGPQFIFQYYEEEERQRGNFPDRFSGHQFPNYSSELNVNALLLGDSALYLCASSLVGFGANVLTFGAGSRLTVL.

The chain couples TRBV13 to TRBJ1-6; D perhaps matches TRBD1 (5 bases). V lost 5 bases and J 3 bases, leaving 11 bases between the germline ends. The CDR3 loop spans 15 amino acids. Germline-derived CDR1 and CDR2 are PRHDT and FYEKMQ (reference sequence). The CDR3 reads CASSPGGDYNSPLHF. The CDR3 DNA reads TGTGCCAGCAGCCCTGGGGGGGACTATAATTCACCCCTCCACTTT.